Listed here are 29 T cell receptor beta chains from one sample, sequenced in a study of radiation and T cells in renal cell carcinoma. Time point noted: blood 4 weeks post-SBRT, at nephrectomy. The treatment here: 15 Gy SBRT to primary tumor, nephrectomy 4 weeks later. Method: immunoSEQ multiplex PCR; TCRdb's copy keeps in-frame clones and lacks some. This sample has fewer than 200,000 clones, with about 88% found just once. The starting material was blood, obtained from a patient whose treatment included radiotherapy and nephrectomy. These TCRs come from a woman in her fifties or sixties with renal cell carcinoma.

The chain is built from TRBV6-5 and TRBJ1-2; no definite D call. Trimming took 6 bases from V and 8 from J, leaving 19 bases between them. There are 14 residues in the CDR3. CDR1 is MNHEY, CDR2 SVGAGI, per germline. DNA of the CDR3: TGTGCCAGCAGCTCCACGGTCGTTCTAAGGGGCTACACCTTC. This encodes CASSSTVVLRGYTF.

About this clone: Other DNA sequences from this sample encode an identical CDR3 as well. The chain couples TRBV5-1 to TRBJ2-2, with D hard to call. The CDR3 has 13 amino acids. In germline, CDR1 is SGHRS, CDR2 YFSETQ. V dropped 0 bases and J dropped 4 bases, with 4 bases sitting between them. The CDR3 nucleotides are TGCGCCAGCAGCTTGGGCGTCACCGGGGAGCTGTTTTTT. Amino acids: CASSLGVTGELFF.

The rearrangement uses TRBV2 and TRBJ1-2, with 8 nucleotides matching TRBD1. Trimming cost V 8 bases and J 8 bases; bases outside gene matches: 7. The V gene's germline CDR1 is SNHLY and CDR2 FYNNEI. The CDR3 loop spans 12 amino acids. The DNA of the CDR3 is TGTGCCAGCCAGCAGGGGGCGCACGGCTACACCTTC. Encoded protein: CASQQGAHGYTF.

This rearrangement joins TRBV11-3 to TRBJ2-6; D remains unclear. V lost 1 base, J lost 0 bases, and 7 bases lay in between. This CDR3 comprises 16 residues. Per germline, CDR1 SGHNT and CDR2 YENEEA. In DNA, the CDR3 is TGTGCCAGCAGCTTAGGGTTCCGCTCTGGGGCCAACGTCCTGACTTTC. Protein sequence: CASSLGFRSGANVLTF.

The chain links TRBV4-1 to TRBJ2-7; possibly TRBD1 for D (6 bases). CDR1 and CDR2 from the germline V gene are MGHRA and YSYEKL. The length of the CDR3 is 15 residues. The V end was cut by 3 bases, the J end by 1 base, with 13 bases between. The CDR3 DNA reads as TGCGCCAGCAGCCACGGCCGGGACATTTCCTACGAGCAGTACTTC. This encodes CASSHGRDISYEQYF.

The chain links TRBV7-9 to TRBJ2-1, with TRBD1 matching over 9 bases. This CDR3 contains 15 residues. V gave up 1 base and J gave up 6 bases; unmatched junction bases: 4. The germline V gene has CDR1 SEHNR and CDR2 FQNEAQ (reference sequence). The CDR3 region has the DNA TGTGCCAGCAGCTTAGGGGACAGGGAATTCAATGAGCAGTTCTTC. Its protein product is CASSLGDREFNEQFF.

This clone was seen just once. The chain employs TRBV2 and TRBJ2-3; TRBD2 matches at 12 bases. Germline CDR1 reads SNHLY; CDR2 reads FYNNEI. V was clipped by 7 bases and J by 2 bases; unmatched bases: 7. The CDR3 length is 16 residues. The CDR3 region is CASKSSGGANTDTQYF. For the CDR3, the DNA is TGTGCCAGCAAATCTAGCGGGGGGGCCAACACAGATACGCAGTATTTT.

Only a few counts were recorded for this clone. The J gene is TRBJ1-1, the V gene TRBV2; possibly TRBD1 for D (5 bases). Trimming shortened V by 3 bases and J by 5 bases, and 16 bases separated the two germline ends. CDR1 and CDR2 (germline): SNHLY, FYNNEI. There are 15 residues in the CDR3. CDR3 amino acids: CASSDKRAGSTEAFF. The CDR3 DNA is TGTGCCAGCAGTGATAAAAGGGCAGGGTCTACTGAAGCTTTCTTT. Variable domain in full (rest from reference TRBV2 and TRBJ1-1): EPEVTQTPSHQVTQMGQEVILRCVPISNHLYFYWYRQILGQKVEFLVSFYNNEISEKSEIFDDQFSVERPDGSNFTLKIRSTKLEDSAMYFCASSDKRAGSTEAFFGQGTRLTVV.

This CDR3 is CASSPQSGRDRGGYTF. CDR3 DNA: TGTGCCAGCTCACCACAGTCCGGCCGGGACAGGGGTGGCTACACCTTC. The V and J genes are TRBV18 and TRBJ1-2; 10 nucleotides agree with TRBD1. The CDR3 length is 16 residues. CDR1 is KGHSH and CDR2 is LQKENI in the germline V gene. V dropped 1 base and J dropped 7; count of bases not matched to a gene: 9.

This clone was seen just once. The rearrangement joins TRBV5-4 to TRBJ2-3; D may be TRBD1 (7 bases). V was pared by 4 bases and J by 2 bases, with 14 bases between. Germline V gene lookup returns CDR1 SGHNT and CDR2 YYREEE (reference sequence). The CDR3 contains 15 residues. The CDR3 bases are TGTGCCAGCAGCAAAGACAGGGAGGACACAGATACGCAGTATTTT. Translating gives CASSKDREDTDTQYF.

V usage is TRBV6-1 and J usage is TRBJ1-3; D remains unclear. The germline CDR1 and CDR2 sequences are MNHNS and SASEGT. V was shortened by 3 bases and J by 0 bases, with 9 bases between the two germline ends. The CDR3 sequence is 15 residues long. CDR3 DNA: TGTGCCAGCAGTGACCCACAGAGCTCTGGAAACACCATATATTTT. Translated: CASSDPQSSGNTIYF.

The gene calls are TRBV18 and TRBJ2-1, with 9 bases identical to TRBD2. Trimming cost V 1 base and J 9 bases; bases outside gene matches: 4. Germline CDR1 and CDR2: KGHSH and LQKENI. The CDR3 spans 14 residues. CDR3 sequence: CASSPRGGAFEQFF. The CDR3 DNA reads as TGTGCCAGCTCACCACGCGGGGGGGCCTTTGAGCAGTTCTTC.

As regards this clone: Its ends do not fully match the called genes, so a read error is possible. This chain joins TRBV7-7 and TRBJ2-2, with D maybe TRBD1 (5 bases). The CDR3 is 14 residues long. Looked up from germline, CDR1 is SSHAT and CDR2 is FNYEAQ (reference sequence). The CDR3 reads CASSLLGDTGELFF. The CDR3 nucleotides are TGTGCTAGCAGCTTATTAGGGGACACCGGGGAGCTGTTTTTT.

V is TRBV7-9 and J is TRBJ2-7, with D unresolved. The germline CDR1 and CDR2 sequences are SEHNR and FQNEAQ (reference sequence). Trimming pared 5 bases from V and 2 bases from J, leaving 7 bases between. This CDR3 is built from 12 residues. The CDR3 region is CASSNSTYEQYF. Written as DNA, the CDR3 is TGTGCCAGCAGCAATAGTACCTACGAGCAGTACTTC.

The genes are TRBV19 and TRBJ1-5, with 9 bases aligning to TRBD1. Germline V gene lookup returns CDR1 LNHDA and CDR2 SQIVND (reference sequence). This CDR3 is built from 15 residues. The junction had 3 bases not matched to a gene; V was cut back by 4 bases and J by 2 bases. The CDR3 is CASSRDREGNQPQHF. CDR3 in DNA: TGTGCCAGTAGTAGGGACAGGGAGGGCAATCAGCCCCAGCATTTT.

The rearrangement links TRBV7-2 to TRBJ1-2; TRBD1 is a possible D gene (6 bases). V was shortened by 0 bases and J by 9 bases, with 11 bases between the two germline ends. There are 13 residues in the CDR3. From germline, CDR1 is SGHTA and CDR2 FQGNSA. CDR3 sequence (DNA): TGTGCCAGCAGCTTAGCGGCAGGGGCCAGCTACACCTTC. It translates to CASSLAAGASYTF.

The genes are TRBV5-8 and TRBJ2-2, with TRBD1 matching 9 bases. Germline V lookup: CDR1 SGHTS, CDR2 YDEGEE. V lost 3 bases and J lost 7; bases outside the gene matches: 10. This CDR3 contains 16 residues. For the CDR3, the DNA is TGTGCCAGCAGCTCGAAGGACAGGGGTGATGTCGGGGAGCTGTTTTTT. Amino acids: CASSSKDRGDVGELFF.

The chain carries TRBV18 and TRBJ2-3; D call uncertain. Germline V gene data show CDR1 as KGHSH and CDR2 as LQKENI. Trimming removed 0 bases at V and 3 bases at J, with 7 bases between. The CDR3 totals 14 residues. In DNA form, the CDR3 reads TGTGCCAGCTCACCACCGATTAGTACAGATACGCAGTATTTT. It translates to CASSPPISTDTQYF.

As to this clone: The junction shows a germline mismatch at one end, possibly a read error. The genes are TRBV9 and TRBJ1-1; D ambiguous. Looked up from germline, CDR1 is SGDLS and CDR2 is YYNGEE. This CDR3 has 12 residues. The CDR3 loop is CASSPQNAEAFF. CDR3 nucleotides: TGTGCCAGCAGCCCGCAGAACGCTGAAGCTTTCTTT.

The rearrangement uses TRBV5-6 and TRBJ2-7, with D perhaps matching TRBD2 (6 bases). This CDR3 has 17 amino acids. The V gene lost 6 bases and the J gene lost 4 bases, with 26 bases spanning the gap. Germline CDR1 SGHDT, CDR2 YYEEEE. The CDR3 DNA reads TGTGCCAGCACCAGCCTGGACTACCTCCGAAACCCTTACGAGCAGTACTTC. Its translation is CASTSLDYLRNPYEQYF.

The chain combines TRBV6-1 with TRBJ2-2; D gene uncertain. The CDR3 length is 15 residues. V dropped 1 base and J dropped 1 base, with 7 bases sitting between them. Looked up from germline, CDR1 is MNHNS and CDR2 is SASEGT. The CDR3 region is CASSEGRRNTGELFF. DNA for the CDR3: TGTGCCAGCAGTGAAGGCAGGCGGAACACCGGGGAGCTGTTTTTT.

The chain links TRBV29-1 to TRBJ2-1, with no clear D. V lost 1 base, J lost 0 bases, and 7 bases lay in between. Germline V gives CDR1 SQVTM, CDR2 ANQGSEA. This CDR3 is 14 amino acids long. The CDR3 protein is CSVEGENSYNEQFF. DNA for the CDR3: TGCAGCGTTGAAGGGGAAAACTCCTACAATGAGCAGTTCTTC.

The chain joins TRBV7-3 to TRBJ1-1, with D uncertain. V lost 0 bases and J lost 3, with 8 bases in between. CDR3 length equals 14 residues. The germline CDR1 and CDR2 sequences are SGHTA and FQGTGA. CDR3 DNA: TGTGCCAGCAGCTTAACGGGCGGGGACACTGAAGCTTTCTTT. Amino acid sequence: CASSLTGGDTEAFF.

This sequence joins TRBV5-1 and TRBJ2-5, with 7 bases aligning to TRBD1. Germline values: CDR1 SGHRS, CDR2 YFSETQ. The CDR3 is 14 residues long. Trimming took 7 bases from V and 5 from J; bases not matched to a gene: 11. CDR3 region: CASSNRGRGETQYF. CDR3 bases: TGCGCCAGCTCCAACAGGGGTAGGGGGGAGACCCAGTACTTC.

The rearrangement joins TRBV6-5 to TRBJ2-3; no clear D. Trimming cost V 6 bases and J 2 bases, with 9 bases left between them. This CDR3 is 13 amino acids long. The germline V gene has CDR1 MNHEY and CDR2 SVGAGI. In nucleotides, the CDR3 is TGTGCCAGCAGAGCGATTCACACAGATACGCAGTATTTT. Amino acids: CASRAIHTDTQYF.

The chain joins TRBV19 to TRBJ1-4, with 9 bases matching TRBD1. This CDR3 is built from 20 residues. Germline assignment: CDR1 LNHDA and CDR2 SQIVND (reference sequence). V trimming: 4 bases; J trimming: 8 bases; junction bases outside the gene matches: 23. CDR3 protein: CASSRSPGTGMVSSREKLFF. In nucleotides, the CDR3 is TGTGCCAGTAGTAGGAGTCCCGGGACAGGGATGGTCTCCAGTCGGGAAAAACTGTTTTTT. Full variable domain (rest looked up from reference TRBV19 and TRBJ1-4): DGGITQSPKYLFRKEGQNVTLSCEQNLNHDAMYWYRQDPGQGLRLIYYSQIVNDFQKGDIAEGYSVSREKKESFPLTVTSAQKNPTAFYLCASSRSPGTGMVSSREKLFFGSGTQLSVL.

The CDR3: CASSPTSVQSYEQYF. DNA of the CDR3: TGTGCCAGCAGCCCTACTAGCGTTCAGTCCTACGAGCAGTACTTC. The V call is TRBV11-1, the J call TRBJ2-7; 7 positions match TRBD2. With V trimmed by 5 bases and J by 1 base, 8 bases remained unmatched. The CDR3 is 15 residues long. In germline, CDR1 is SGHAT, CDR2 FQDESV (reference sequence).

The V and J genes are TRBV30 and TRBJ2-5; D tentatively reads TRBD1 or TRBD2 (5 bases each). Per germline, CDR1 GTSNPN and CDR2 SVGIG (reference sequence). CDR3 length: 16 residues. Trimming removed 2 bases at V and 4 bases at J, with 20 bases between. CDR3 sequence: CAWSYGAGGVGETQYF. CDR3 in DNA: TGTGCCTGGAGTTACGGGGCGGGTGGGGTCGGAGAGACCCAGTACTTC.

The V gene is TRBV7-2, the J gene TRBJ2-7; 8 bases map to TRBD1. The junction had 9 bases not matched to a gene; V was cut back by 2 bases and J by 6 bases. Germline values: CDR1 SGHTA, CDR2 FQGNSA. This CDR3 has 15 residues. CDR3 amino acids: CASSLPGGQVAEQYF. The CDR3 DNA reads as TGTGCCAGCAGCTTACCCGGGGGACAGGTTGCCGAGCAGTACTTC.